The 18 T cell receptor beta chains below were found in one sample sequenced in a study of T cells in Graves' hyperthyroidism and ophthalmopathy. Regions amplified from RNA transcripts were the TCR beta CDR3 regions. Initially, a first-round RT-PCR of the TCR CDR3 employed the HTBI primer set. One entry per CDR3 protein, called by TCRdb with MiXCR from the multiplex PCR reads. This sample has fewer than 450,000 distinct CDR3 sequences, with roughly 17% found just once. The material sequenced was blood. All receptors come from a woman aged 30 to 39 with Graves' hyperthyroidism that later progressed to Graves' ophthalmopathy.

Remarks on this clonotype: A clone one base away is much larger, so this may be a read error. This chain joins TRBV19 and TRBJ2-1, with TRBD1 matching 7 bases. V shed 3 bases and J 4 bases; nucleotides not matched to a gene: 9. Germline values: CDR1 LNHDA, CDR2 SQIVND (reference sequence). The CDR3 is 16 amino acids. In nucleotides, the CDR3 is TGTGCCAGTAGTATGAGGTCGCAGGGGGTTTACAATGAGCAGTTCTTC. Encoded protein: CASSMRSQGVYNEQFF.

This clonotype was observed at least ten times. This chain links TRBV11-2 with TRBJ2-1; TRBD1 is a possible D gene (5 bases). V was shortened by 1 base and J by 9 bases, with 16 bases between the two germline ends. Germline CDR1 and CDR2: SGHAT and FQNNGV. The CDR3 covers 15 residues. The CDR3 sequence: CASSLAGSLLGEQFF. For the CDR3, the DNA is TGTGCCAGCAGCTTAGCAGGGTCTCTCTTAGGTGAGCAGTTCTTC. The full variable domain, its missing parts supplied by reference TRBV11-2 and TRBJ2-1, is EAGVAQSPRYKIIEKRQSVAFWCNPISGHATLYWYQQILGQGPKLLIQFQNNGVVDDSQLPKDRFSAERLKGVDSTLKIQPAKLEDSAVYLCASSLAGSLLGEQFFGPGTRLTVL.

This clonotype was seen repeatedly, ten times or more. The chain couples TRBV27 to TRBJ1-4; D may be TRBD1 (5 bases). Germline CDR1 MNHEY, CDR2 SMNVEV (reference sequence). This CDR3 contains 15 residues. Trimming took off 0 bases at V and 7 bases at J, with 12 bases between the two ends. In DNA, the CDR3 is TGTGCCAGCAGTTTATCTGGGGGGTCTGGTGAAAAACTGTTTTTT. It encodes CASSLSGGSGEKLFF.

This clonotype was observed once. The rearrangement joins TRBV6-2 or TRBV6-3 to TRBJ2-7; 10 bases are a match to TRBD2. Germline-derived CDR1 and CDR2 are MNHEY and SVGEGT. The CDR3 covers 17 residues. The CDR3 DNA follows: TGTGCCAGCAGTTACGTTCCCCTAGCGGGAGTGGAGTACGAGCAGTATGTC. This gives the protein CASSYVPLAGVEYEQYV.

This clonotype has a handful of counts. The J gene is TRBJ2-3, the V gene TRBV5-1; 7 positions match TRBD2. This CDR3 is built from 16 residues. The V and J ends lost 0 bases and 1 base, in that order; junction bases with no gene match: 5. CDR1 and CDR2 from the germline V gene are SGHRS and YFSETQ. The CDR3 bases are TGCGCCAGCAGCTTGGGGGGCCGGGGGGGCACAGATACGCAGTATTTT. It translates to CASSLGGRGGTDTQYF.

The sample holds many counts of this clonotype. The J gene is TRBJ2-7, the V gene TRBV7-2; TRBD2 matches 11 bases. This CDR3 comprises 15 residues. V was clipped by 3 bases and J by 1 base; unmatched bases: 2. The V gene's germline CDR1 is SGHTA and CDR2 FQGNSA. CDR3 residues: CASSFLAGGSYEQYF. CDR3 bases: TGTGCCAGCAGCTTTCTAGCGGGAGGTTCCTACGAGCAGTACTTC.

J is TRBJ2-1 and V is TRBV7-2; TRBD2 agrees at 15 bases. V shed 5 bases and J 4 bases; nucleotides not matched to a gene: 9. This CDR3 has 18 residues. Per the germline V gene, CDR1 is SGHTA and CDR2 is FQGNSA. This CDR3 is CASSTGTSGGPKYNEQFF. In nucleotides, the CDR3 is TGTGCCAGCAGCACAGGGACTAGCGGGGGGCCGAAATACAATGAGCAGTTCTTC.

At least ten counts were recorded for this clonotype. The rearrangement uses TRBV20-1 and TRBJ2-1; 11 positions match TRBD2. V lost 2 bases, J lost 5 bases, and 5 bases stayed unmatched. Germline V gene sequence: CDR1 DFQATT, CDR2 SNEGSKA (reference sequence). The CDR3 is 15 amino acids. The CDR3 spells CSARKRLAGNNEQFF. The CDR3 nucleotides read TGCAGTGCTAGAAAACGACTAGCGGGAAACAATGAGCAGTTCTTC.

Many counts were recorded for this clonotype. The chain is built from TRBV7-8 and TRBJ1-2; D possibly corresponds to TRBD1 (5 bases). Germline V gene sequence: CDR1 SGHVS, CDR2 FQNEAQ. The CDR3 runs 20 residues. The germline V and J ends were trimmed by 3 bases and 0 bases, with 26 bases remaining between them. The CDR3 reads CASSFPKKGTDTRANYGYTF. The CDR3 nucleotides are TGTGCCAGCAGCTTCCCCAAGAAAGGGACGGATACTCGAGCTAACTATGGCTACACCTTC.

There are a few counts of this clonotype. V gene TRBV6-1 combines with J gene TRBJ1-1; D remains unclear. V lost 0 bases to trimming and J lost 10 bases, with 9 bases between them. Germline CDR1 MNHNS, CDR2 SASEGT. CDR3 length: 12 residues. This chain's CDR3 is CASSEAGGSAFF. DNA for the CDR3: TGTGCCAGCAGTGAAGCGGGCGGATCAGCTTTCTTT.

This clonotype was seen ten or more times. The chain combines TRBV11-1 with TRBJ1-3; 7 bases map to TRBD1. Germline trimming cut 5 bases from V and 1 base from J; bases unmatched to any gene: 8. The V gene's germline CDR1 is SGHAT and CDR2 FQDESV (reference sequence). This CDR3 has 16 residues. The CDR3 loop is CASSDGLGQSGNTIYF. The CDR3 region has the DNA TGTGCCAGCAGCGACGGTCTGGGACAGTCTGGAAACACCATATATTTT.

This clonotype was recorded many times. CDR3 sequence: CASSPGQGAAHEQYF. The CDR3 region has the DNA TGTGCCAGCAGCCCTGGGCAGGGGGCGGCCCACGAGCAGTACTTC. The rearrangement uses TRBV12-3 or TRBV12-4 and TRBJ2-7; TRBD1 aligns across 8 bases. The ends lost 6 bases at V and 5 bases at J; junction bases unmatched: 12. The CDR3 sequence is 15 residues long.

This clonotype was counted at least ten times. This chain connects TRBV7-8 to TRBJ2-1; 8 bases are shared with TRBD2. With V trimmed by 4 bases and J by 4 bases, 12 bases remained unmatched. CDR3 size: 17 residues. Germline loops: CDR1 SGHVS, CDR2 FQNEAQ. CDR3 in DNA: TGTGCCAGCAGCTACAGGACTCCGGGACTAGAGTACAATGAGCAGTTCTTC. Translated, it gives CASSYRTPGLEYNEQFF.

This clonotype was seen just once. The chain recombines TRBV28 with TRBJ2-5; D perhaps matches TRBD2 (5 bases). V dropped 9 bases and J dropped 2 bases, with 16 bases sitting between them. CDR3 length equals 14 residues. Germline CDR1 and CDR2: MDHEN and SYDVKM. The CDR3 here is CASHRARRQETQYF. The CDR3 coding sequence is TGTGCCAGTCACCGGGCCCGGAGGCAAGAGACCCAGTACTTC.

The chain carries TRBV2 and TRBJ1-4; D is uncertain. CDR1 and CDR2 from the germline V gene are SNHLY and FYNNEI. This CDR3 contains 15 residues. The V and J ends lost 2 bases and 1 base respectively, with 8 bases between them. The CDR3 protein is CASSEYRGTNEKLFF. The CDR3 coding sequence is TGTGCCAGCAGTGAATATCGGGGAACTAATGAAAAACTGTTTTTT.

The J gene is TRBJ1-6, the V gene TRBV25-1; a weak D match, TRBD1 (5 bases). This CDR3 contains 15 residues. Germline V CDR1 and CDR2: MGHDK, SYGVNS. Trimming removed 3 bases from V and 7 bases from J, with 13 bases in between. DNA for the CDR3: TGTGCCAGCAGTGATCGCCGGGACTGGAATTCACCCCTCCACTTT. It is translated as CASSDRRDWNSPLHF. Using reference TRBV25-1 and TRBJ1-6 for the parts outside the CDR3, the full variable domain is EADIYQTPRYLVIGTGKKITLECSQTMGHDKMYWYQQDPGMELHLIHYSYGVNSTEKGDLSSESTVSRIRTEHFPLTLESARPSHTSQYLCASSDRRDWNSPLHFGNGTRLTVT.

The rearrangement uses TRBV6-1 and TRBJ2-2; D is perhaps TRBD2 (7 bases). The CDR3 spans 20 residues. Trimming took off 7 bases at V and 4 bases at J, with 31 bases between the two ends. Germline V gene sequence: CDR1 MNHNS, CDR2 SASEGT. In nucleotides, the CDR3 is TGTGCCAGCACCCGTCTGGTGTGGGGGGGCTCCGAACAACCCACCGGGGAGCTGTTTTTT. Amino acid sequence: CASTRLVWGGSEQPTGELFF.

The genes are TRBV25-1 and TRBJ2-3, with D perhaps TRBD1 or TRBD2 (5 bases each). Germline CDR1 and CDR2: MGHDK and SYGVNS. V was shortened by 4 bases and J by 6 bases, with 11 bases between the two germline ends. The CDR3 consists of 13 residues. CDR3 protein: CASSGGWADTQYF. The CDR3 DNA reads TGTGCCAGCAGTGGGGGGTGGGCGGATACGCAGTATTTT.